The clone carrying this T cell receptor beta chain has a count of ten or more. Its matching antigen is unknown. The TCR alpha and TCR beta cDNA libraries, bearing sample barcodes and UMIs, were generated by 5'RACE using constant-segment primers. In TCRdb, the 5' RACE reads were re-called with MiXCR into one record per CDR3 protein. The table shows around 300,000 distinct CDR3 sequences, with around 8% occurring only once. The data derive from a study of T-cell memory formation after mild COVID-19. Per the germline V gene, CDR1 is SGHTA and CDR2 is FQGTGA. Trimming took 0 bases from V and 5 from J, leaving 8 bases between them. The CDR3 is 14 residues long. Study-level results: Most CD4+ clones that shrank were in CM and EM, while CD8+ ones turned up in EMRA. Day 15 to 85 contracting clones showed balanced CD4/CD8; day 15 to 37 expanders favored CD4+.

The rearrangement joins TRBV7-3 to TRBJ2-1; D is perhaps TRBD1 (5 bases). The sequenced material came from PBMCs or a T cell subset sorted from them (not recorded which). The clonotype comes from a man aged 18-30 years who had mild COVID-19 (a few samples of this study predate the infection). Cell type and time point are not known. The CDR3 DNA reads TGTGCCAGCAGCTTAACGGGGCAGCACAATGAGCAGTTCTTC. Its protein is CASSLTGQHNEQFF.